The clone carrying this T cell receptor beta chain was counted only a few times. Its antigen is not identified. This record belongs to a study of cytomegalovirus exposure and HLA in healthy donors. Study-level points and caveats: There was a cluster of highly shared sequence variants that was likely a sequencing artifact. Investigators reported 164 TCR beta chains as tied to cytomegalovirus. One later analysis reportedly identified an Asian-associated ancestry cluster that showed fewer N-insertions than the approximately 600-donor mean. For cytomegalovirus status, the classifier reportedly gave diagnoses with high specificity and sensitivity.

13 Jbeta primers and 60 Vbeta primers were used for the PCR. Sequenced by immunoSEQ multiplex PCR; TCRdb stores in-frame clones only, minus some. Among about 150,000 clones listed, less than 65% were seen once. Germline loops: CDR1 MNHEY, CDR2 SMNVEV (reference sequence). Trimming left V 4 bases short and J 3 bases short, with 12 bases between. This CDR3 is 14 amino acids long. The chain uses TRBV27 and TRBJ1-1, with D perhaps matching TRBD1 (5 bases). The clonotype comes from a woman younger than 45 in good health and CMV-seropositive. Sequences were obtained from PBMCs. The CDR3 DNA reads TGTGCCAGCAGTTCCCCGGGACTATACACTGAAGCTTTCTTT. This encodes CASSSPGLYTEAFF.